Each of the 32 T cell receptor beta chains below was sequenced from the same sample in a study of control samples from healthy donors and cancer patients. Libraries were prepared by immunoSEQ multiplex PCR; TCRdb keeps only in-frame clonotypes and omits some of them. Of 65,000 to 90,000 clones in the sample, approximately 91% were seen once. The sample comprised PBMCs. All receptors derive from a woman between 45 and 65 years old with colorectal cancer.

The J gene is TRBJ1-3, the V gene TRBV5-8; 7 positions agree with TRBD1. The germline gives CDR1 SGHTS, CDR2 YDEGEE. V gave up 1 base and J gave up 4 bases; unmatched junction bases: 2. CDR3 length: 14 residues. The CDR3 region is CASSLTGVGNTIYF. The CDR3 nucleotides are TGTGCCAGCAGCTTGACAGGGGTCGGAAACACCATATATTTT.

The V gene is TRBV6-5, the J gene TRBJ1-5; 7 positions match TRBD1. CDR3 size: 14 residues. Germline CDR1 MNHEY, CDR2 SVGAGI. Germline trimming cut 0 bases from V and 5 bases from J; bases unmatched to any gene: 1. The chain's CDR3 is CASSYSQGDQPQHF. The CDR3 DNA reads as TGTGCCAGCAGTTACTCGCAGGGGGATCAGCCCCAGCATTTT.

J is TRBJ2-7 and V is TRBV6-5; D not resolved. This CDR3 spans 14 amino acids. The V end was cut by 0 bases, the J end by 1 base, with 7 bases between. Germline V CDR1 and CDR2: MNHEY, SVGAGI. For the CDR3, the DNA is TGTGCCAGCAGTTACTCGGAGCGTTCCTACGAGCAGTACGTC. The encoded protein is CASSYSERSYEQYV.

The chain has TRBV5-5 and TRBJ1-2; 9 positions match TRBD1. Trimming at V came to 4 bases and at J to 7 bases, leaving 14 bases not matched to a gene. CDR1 is SGHKS and CDR2 is YYEKEE in the germline V gene (reference sequence). This CDR3 contains 16 residues. CDR3 coding DNA: TGTGCCAGCAGCCCGACACCGGGACAGGGAATTTTTGGCTACACCTTC. Translation gives CASSPTPGQGIFGYTF.

The V gene is TRBV9, the J gene TRBJ1-2; maybe TRBD1 (6 bases). Trimming stripped 4 bases from V and 6 bases from J, with 13 bases between. CDR3 length: 13 residues. CDR1 is SGDLS, CDR2 YYNGEE, per germline. The chain's CDR3 is CASSPGTRDGYTF. In DNA, the CDR3 is TGTGCCAGCAGCCCTGGGACACGAGATGGCTACACCTTC.

This clone was seen only a few times. This chain joins TRBV27 and TRBJ1-5; D is unclear. This CDR3 has 14 amino acids. Germline CDR1 and CDR2: MNHEY and SMNVEV (reference sequence). Between the trimmed V and J ends, which lost 2 bases and 3 bases, there was a span of 8 bases. The CDR3 sequence: CASSLGTTNQPQHF. CDR3 bases: TGTGCCAGCAGTTTAGGAACAACCAATCAGCCCCAGCATTTT.

The J gene is TRBJ2-2, the V gene TRBV4-3, with D possibly TRBD1 on 6 matching bases. Germline CDR1 and CDR2: LGHNA and YSLEER. V was clipped by 1 base and J by 4 bases, with 13 bases between them. The CDR3 contains 16 residues. This chain's CDR3 is CASSQGGGGRTGELFF. For the CDR3, the DNA is TGCGCCAGCAGCCAAGGTGGGGGCGGGCGCACCGGGGAGCTGTTTTTT.

The chain uses TRBV20-1 and TRBJ1-1; unclear D gene. Germline V CDR1 and CDR2: DFQATT, SNEGSKA (reference sequence). CDR3 length: 12 residues. V dropped 3 bases and J dropped 6 bases, with 11 bases sitting between them. In DNA form, the CDR3 reads TGCAGTGCTAGTAGAGGGTACGCTGAAGCTTTCTTT. As protein: CSASRGYAEAFF.

The CDR3 nucleotides are TGCGCCAGCAGCCAAGGTCCGTCTAGCACAGATACGCAGTATTTT. The encoded protein is CASSQGPSSTDTQYF. The J gene is TRBJ2-3, the V gene TRBV4-1; no firm D call. V gave up 1 base and J gave up 0 bases, with 8 bases separating them. The CDR3 has 15 residues. Germline loops: CDR1 MGHRA, CDR2 YSYEKL.

The rearrangement uses TRBV7-2 and TRBJ2-3; no firm D call. The ends were cut back, 6 bases at V and 2 bases at J, with 6 bases in the middle. The length of the CDR3 is 12 residues. Germline CDR1 and CDR2: SGHTA and FQGNSA. CDR3 coding DNA: TGTGCCAGCAGTCAGACCACAGATACGCAGTATTTT. It specifies CASSQTTDTQYF.

CDR3 sequence (DNA): TGCAGTGCTAGTGTGTCGGGGGGTAGGGTTTCACCCCTCCACTTT. Encoded protein: CSASVSGGRVSPLHF. This chain links TRBV20-1 with TRBJ1-6; possibly TRBD1 for D (5 bases). The CDR3 is 15 residues long. The V gene's germline CDR1 is DFQATT and CDR2 SNEGSKA (reference sequence). Trimming took 3 bases from V and 9 from J, leaving 18 bases between them.

This chain uses TRBV19 with TRBJ1-3; unclear D gene. CDR3 length: 14 amino acids. Per the germline V gene, CDR1 is LNHDA and CDR2 is SQIVND (reference sequence). The V gene lost 3 bases and the J gene lost 3 bases, with 9 bases spanning the gap. The CDR3 here is CASSIAGRGNTIYF. The CDR3 coding sequence is TGTGCCAGTAGTATCGCGGGCCGTGGAAACACCATATATTTT. Supplemented by reference TRBV19 and TRBJ1-3, the full variable domain reads DGGITQSPKYLFRKEGQNVTLSCEQNLNHDAMYWYRQDPGQGLRLIYYSQIVNDFQKGDIAEGYSVSREKKESFPLTVTSAQKNPTAFYLCASSIAGRGNTIYFGEGSWLTVV.

The genes are TRBV29-1 and TRBJ1-2; D gene ambiguous. Germline values: CDR1 SQVTM, CDR2 ANQGSEA. The V end lost 7 bases, the J end lost 7 bases, and 13 bases lay between the germline ends. There are 11 residues in the CDR3. In DNA form, the CDR3 reads TGCAGCGCCGTGTTGGTTTCTGGCTACACCTTC. Protein sequence: CSAVLVSGYTF.

The chain employs TRBV20-1 and TRBJ1-2, with 8 bases that match TRBD1. J gave up 14 bases and V 2 bases, and 7 bases lay outside the gene matches. Germline V lookup: CDR1 DFQATT, CDR2 SNEGSKA (reference sequence). The CDR3 sequence is 11 residues long. Here the CDR3 DNA reads TGCAGTGCTAGACATCAGGGGGCAAAGACCTTC. It specifies CSARHQGAKTF.

A single count supports this clone. The rearrangement uses TRBV27 and TRBJ1-5; no clear D gene. This CDR3 spans 15 amino acids. Between the trimmed V and J ends, which lost 3 bases and 2 bases, there was a span of 11 bases. From germline, CDR1 is MNHEY and CDR2 SMNVEV (reference sequence). The CDR3 protein is CASSFVSAGNQPQHF. The CDR3 DNA follows: TGTGCCAGCAGTTTCGTGTCCGCAGGCAATCAGCCCCAGCATTTT.

The chain has TRBV4-3 and TRBJ2-2; 10 bases line up with TRBD1. CDR3 length: 17 amino acids. CDR1 is LGHNA, CDR2 YSLEER, per germline. With 3 bases clipped from V and 7 bases from J, the junction kept 11 bases outside the gene matches. CDR3 sequence reads: CASSQPGTGEFVGELFF. CDR3 in DNA: TGCGCCAGCAGCCAGCCCGGGACAGGGGAATTTGTCGGGGAGCTGTTTTTT.

V is TRBV7-2 and J is TRBJ2-5; D remains unclear. Germline loops: CDR1 SGHTA, CDR2 FQGNSA. V lost 1 base and J lost 4, with 7 bases in between. The length of the CDR3 is 13 residues. CDR3 loop: CASSLGSGETQYF. Written as DNA, the CDR3 is TGTGCCAGCAGCTTAGGGAGTGGAGAGACCCAGTACTTC.

The chain combines TRBV6-6 with TRBJ2-2; no clear D gene. V gave up 7 bases and J gave up 1 base, with 7 bases separating them. The germline gives CDR1 MNHNY, CDR2 SVGAGI (reference sequence). The CDR3 sequence is 13 residues long. CDR3 protein: CASTAVNTGELFF. CDR3 nucleotides: TGTGCCAGCACTGCGGTGAACACCGGGGAGCTGTTTTTT.

The rearrangement joins TRBV5-8 to TRBJ2-5; 8 positions match TRBD1. Losses at the gene ends were 0 bases for V and 0 bases for J; bases not matched to a gene: 4. The CDR3 has 16 amino acids. Germline loops: CDR1 SGHTS, CDR2 YDEGEE. CDR3 coding DNA: TGTGCCAGCAGCTTGGGTGGACAGGGCCACCAAGAGACCCAGTACTTC. Its translation is CASSLGGQGHQETQYF.

V gene TRBV2 combines with J gene TRBJ1-1; the match to TRBD1 covers 10 bases. This CDR3 spans 15 amino acids. The V segment lost 5 bases and the J segment 5 bases; nucleotides outside the gene matches: 8. Germline CDR1 and CDR2: SNHLY and FYNNEI. DNA for the CDR3: TGTGCCAGCAGTTTAGTACGACAGGGGGCGACTGAAGCTTTCTTT. Residues: CASSLVRQGATEAFF.

J is TRBJ1-6 and V is TRBV7-8; D is possibly TRBD1 (5 bases). This CDR3 is 16 amino acids long. Germline V gene lookup returns CDR1 SGHVS and CDR2 FQNEAQ. The V and J ends lost 2 bases and 6 bases respectively, with 14 bases between them. In DNA form, the CDR3 reads TGTGCCAGCAGCTTAAACGGGGGTCAGGGTAATTCACCCCTCCACTTT. As protein: CASSLNGGQGNSPLHF.

This clone occurred a few times. The V gene is TRBV19, the J gene TRBJ2-2; D might be TRBD1 or TRBD2, each matching 5 bases. Germline V CDR1 and CDR2: LNHDA, SQIVND (reference sequence). CDR3 length equals 14 residues. V lost 3 bases, J lost 6 bases, and 11 bases lay in between. CDR3 nucleotides: TGTGCCAGTAGTATCACCGGGGCCCCCGGGGAGCTGTTTTTT. Translating it yields CASSITGAPGELFF.

The gene calls are TRBV3-1 (or the pseudogene TRBV3-2) and TRBJ1-1, with D perhaps TRBD1 (6 bases). The germline V and J ends were trimmed by 3 bases and 4 bases, with 9 bases remaining between them. The CDR3 length is 13 residues. Germline V CDR1 and CDR2: LGHDT, YNNKEL (reference sequence). The CDR3 sequence: CASSHEGGTEAFF. The CDR3 nucleotides read TGTGCCAGCAGCCATGAGGGGGGCACTGAAGCTTTCTTT.

V gene TRBV5-8 combines with J gene TRBJ2-5, with no clear D. Trimming cost V 4 bases and J 5 bases, with 12 bases left between them. Germline CDR1 SGHTS, CDR2 YDEGEE. CDR3 length: 13 amino acids. This CDR3 reads CASSTYGRETQYF. CDR3 nucleotides: TGTGCCAGCAGCACGTACGGAAGGGAGACCCAGTACTTC.

The chain links TRBV6-5 to TRBJ1-5; D unclear. V was cut by 2 bases and J by 0 bases, with 8 bases left in between. The CDR3 is 15 residues long. Germline values: CDR1 MNHEY, CDR2 SVGAGI. This chain's CDR3 is CASSYAVYSNQPQHF. CDR3 coding DNA: TGTGCCAGCAGTTACGCCGTATATAGCAATCAGCCCCAGCATTTT.

V usage is TRBV7-2 and J usage is TRBJ2-3; 9 bases agree with TRBD2. Trimming cost V 1 base and J 8 bases; bases outside gene matches: 10. CDR3 length equals 16 residues. Germline assignment: CDR1 SGHTA and CDR2 FQGNSA. In DNA form, the CDR3 reads TGTGCCAGCAGCTTAGTTGTGACTAGCGGCGCACCTACGCAGTATTTT. Amino acids: CASSLVVTSGAPTQYF.

V usage is TRBV10-2 and J usage is TRBJ2-5; 11 positions agree with TRBD1. CDR1 is WSHSY and CDR2 is SAAADI in the germline V gene. V lost 6 bases to trimming and J lost 5 bases; unmatched junction nucleotides: 8. The CDR3 runs 15 residues. The CDR3 DNA reads as TGCGCCAGCAGACTGGGACAGGGGGAACGTGAGACCCAGTACTTC. This encodes CASRLGQGERETQYF.

The gene calls are TRBV10-2 and TRBJ1-1; unclear D gene. Germline CDR1 WSHSY, CDR2 SAAADI. Trimming shortened V by 8 bases and J by 1 base, and 11 bases separated the two germline ends. The CDR3 length is 13 residues. The CDR3 loop is CASRGVENTEAFF. CDR3 nucleotide sequence: TGCGCCAGCCGGGGTGTTGAGAACACTGAAGCTTTCTTT.

This clone appeared once. The chain employs TRBV19 and TRBJ2-3, with 9 bases that match TRBD1. The J segment lost 2 bases and the V segment lost 5 bases, leaving 11 bases of the junction unmatched. CDR3 length: 17 residues. Germline V gives CDR1 LNHDA, CDR2 SQIVND (reference sequence). The CDR3 spells CASSDGTGPLTTDTQYF. As DNA, the CDR3 is TGTGCCAGTAGTGACGGGACAGGGCCACTAACCACAGATACGCAGTATTTT.

The chain joins TRBV14 to TRBJ2-1, with D possibly TRBD2 on 6 matching bases. The CDR3 length is 16 residues. The V gene lost 0 bases and the J gene lost 2 bases, with 11 bases spanning the gap. The germline V gene has CDR1 SGHDN and CDR2 FVKESK. The DNA of the CDR3 is TGTGCCAGCAGCCAAGATGGGGGAGGTGCCTACAATGAGCAGTTCTTC. Translating gives CASSQDGGGAYNEQFF.

The V call is TRBV3-1 (or the pseudogene TRBV3-2), the J call TRBJ1-4; D gene unclear. This CDR3 comprises 12 residues. The V end was cut by 0 bases, the J end by 8 bases, with 4 bases between. Germline V gene data show CDR1 as LGHDT and CDR2 as YNNKEL (reference sequence). The CDR3 sequence: CASSQDPEKLFF. The CDR3 DNA follows: TGTGCCAGCAGCCAAGATCCCGAAAAACTGTTTTTT.

The chain recombines TRBV28 with TRBJ2-3; TRBD1 matches 7 bases. Germline assignment: CDR1 MDHEN and CDR2 SYDVKM. V shed 6 bases, J shed 4 bases, and the junction held 4 bases outside the gene matches. This CDR3 is built from 13 residues. The CDR3 DNA reads TGTGCCAGCAGCACGGACAGGCCAGATACGCAGTATTTT. Its translation: CASSTDRPDTQYF.